This paragraph reports one T cell receptor (beta chain). Antigen unknown. This CDR3 contains 14 residues. Between the trimmed V and J ends, which lost 5 bases and 7 bases, there was a span of 14 bases. CDR1 and CDR2 from the germline V gene are LNHDA and SQIVND (reference sequence). This record belongs to a study of cytomegalovirus exposure and HLA in healthy donors. Researchers ran the PCR with 60 Vbeta and 13 Jbeta primers. Clones were read by immunoSEQ multiplex PCR, and TCRdb kept only the in-frame ones, dropping some. The sample includes more than 150,000 clones, approximately 88% of them seen just once. Study-level findings and limits: A later analysis found most CMV-associated TCR beta chains apparently HLA-restricted. Among TCR sequences, most were rare, though some public TCRs appeared in many donors. Among the CMV-associated chains, a few were confirmed in vitro as specific for CMV antigens. An analysis was carried out later, and it reportedly showed fewer N-insertions in an Asian-associated ancestry cluster than the roughly 670-donor mean.

The origin of this receptor is a woman between 18 and 30 years old in good health and CMV-seronegative. The sequencing input was PBMCs. The V gene is TRBV19, the J gene TRBJ1-4, with a tentative D call TRBD1 (5 bases). The chain's CDR3 is CASSARGEGEKLFF. The CDR3 DNA follows: TGTGCCAGTAGTGCCCGAGGGGAGGGTGAAAAACTGTTTTTT.